This TCR beta chain was recorded in a study of breast tumors, draining lymph nodes, adjacent tissues. Using its own MiXCR run on the multiplex PCR reads, TCRdb lists one record per CDR3 protein. Here the sample spans nearly 200,000 distinct CDR3 sequences, approximately 33% being singletons. Breast cancer patients provided tissue from their axillary draining lymph nodes. The ends lost 3 bases at V and 2 bases at J; junction bases unmatched: 5. The CDR3 loop spans 16 amino acids. Germline V CDR1 and CDR2: KGHSH, LQKENI. Study-wide findings and caveats: Tumor T cell lymph node origin was a supported hypothesis, not proven. Compared with lymph nodes, tumors were less diverse; compared with nontumor tissue, more.

Concerning this clonotype: The antigen remains unidentified.

This clonotype was sampled from a female donor with breast cancer. Some clones in this sample may be carry-over from other donors' samples. The J gene is TRBJ2-4, the V gene TRBV18; 9 bases agree with TRBD1. The specimen sequenced was axillary lymph node tissue. The CDR3 DNA reads as TGTGCCAGCTCACCTCCGACAGGGGGTACCAAAAACATTCAGTACTTC. It specifies CASSPPTGGTKNIQYF.